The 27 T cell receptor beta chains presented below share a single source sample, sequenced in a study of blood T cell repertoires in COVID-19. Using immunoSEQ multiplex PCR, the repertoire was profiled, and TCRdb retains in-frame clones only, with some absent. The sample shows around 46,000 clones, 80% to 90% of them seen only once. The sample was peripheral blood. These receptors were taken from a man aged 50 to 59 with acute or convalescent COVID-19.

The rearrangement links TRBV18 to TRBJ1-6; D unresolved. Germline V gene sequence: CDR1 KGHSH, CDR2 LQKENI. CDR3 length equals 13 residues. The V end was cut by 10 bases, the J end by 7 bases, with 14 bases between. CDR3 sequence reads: CATAVGGNSPLHF. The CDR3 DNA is TGTGCCACCGCGGTAGGTGGGAATTCACCCCTCCACTTT.

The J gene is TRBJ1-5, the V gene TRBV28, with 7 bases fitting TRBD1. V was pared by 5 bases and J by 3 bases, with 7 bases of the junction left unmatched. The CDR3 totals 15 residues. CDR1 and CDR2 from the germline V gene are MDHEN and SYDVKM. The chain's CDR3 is CASSIQGMYNQPQHF. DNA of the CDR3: TGTGCCAGCAGTATACAGGGGATGTACAATCAGCCCCAGCATTTT.

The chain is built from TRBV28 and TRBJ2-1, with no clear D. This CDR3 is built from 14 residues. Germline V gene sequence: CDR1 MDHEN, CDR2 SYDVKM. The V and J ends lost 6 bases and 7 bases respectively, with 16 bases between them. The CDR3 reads CASSRIMIRNEQFF. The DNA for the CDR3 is TGTGCCAGCAGCCGGATTATGATCAGGAATGAGCAGTTCTTC.

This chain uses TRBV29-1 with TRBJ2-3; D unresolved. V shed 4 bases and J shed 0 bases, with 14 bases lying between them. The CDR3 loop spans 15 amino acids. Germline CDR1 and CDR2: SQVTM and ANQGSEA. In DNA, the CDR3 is TGCAGCGTTGGGGTCACGGGTTCAAGCACAGATACGCAGTATTTT. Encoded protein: CSVGVTGSSTDTQYF.

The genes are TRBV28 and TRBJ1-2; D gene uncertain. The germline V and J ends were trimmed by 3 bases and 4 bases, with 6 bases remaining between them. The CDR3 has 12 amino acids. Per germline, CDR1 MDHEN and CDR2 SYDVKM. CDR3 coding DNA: TGTGCCAGCAGTTTCCGGGTCTATGGCTACACCTTC. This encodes CASSFRVYGYTF.

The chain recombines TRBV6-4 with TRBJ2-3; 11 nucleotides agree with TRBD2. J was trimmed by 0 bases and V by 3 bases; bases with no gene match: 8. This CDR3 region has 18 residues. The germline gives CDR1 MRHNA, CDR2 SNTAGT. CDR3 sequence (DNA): TGTGCCAGCAGTGAGCTTAATAGCGGGAGGGAAAGCACAGATACGCAGTATTTT. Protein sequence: CASSELNSGRESTDTQYF.

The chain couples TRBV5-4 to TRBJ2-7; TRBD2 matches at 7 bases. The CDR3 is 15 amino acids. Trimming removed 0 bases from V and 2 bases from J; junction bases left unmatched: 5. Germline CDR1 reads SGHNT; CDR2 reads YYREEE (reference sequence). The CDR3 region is CASSLVSGGPYEQYF. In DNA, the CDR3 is TGTGCCAGCAGCTTGGTTTCGGGGGGACCCTACGAGCAGTACTTC.

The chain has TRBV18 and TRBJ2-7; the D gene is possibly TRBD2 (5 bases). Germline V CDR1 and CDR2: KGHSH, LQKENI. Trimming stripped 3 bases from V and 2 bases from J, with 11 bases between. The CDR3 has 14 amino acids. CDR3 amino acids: CASSPAAGPYEQYF. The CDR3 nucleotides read TGTGCCAGCTCACCGGCGGCGGGTCCCTACGAGCAGTACTTC.

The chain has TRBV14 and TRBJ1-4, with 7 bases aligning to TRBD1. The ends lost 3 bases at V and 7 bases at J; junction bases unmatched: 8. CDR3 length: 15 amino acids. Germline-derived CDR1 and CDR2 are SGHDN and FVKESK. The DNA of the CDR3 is TGTGCCAGCAGCCACCTGGTGTCAGGGGGTGAAAAACTGTTTTTT. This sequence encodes CASSHLVSGGEKLFF.

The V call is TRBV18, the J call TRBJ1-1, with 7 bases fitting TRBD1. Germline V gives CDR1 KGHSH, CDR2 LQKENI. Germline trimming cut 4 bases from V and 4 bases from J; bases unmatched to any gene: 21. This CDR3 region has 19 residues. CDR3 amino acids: CASSRSQRWTGQGGTEAFF. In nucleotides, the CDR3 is TGTGCCAGCTCACGCTCACAACGATGGACAGGACAAGGAGGCACTGAAGCTTTCTTT. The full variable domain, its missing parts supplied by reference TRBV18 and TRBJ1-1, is NAGVMQNPRHLVRRRGQEARLRCSPMKGHSHVYWYRQLPEEGLKFMVYLQKENIIDESGMPKERFSAEFPKEGPSILRIQQVVRGDSAAYFCASSRSQRWTGQGGTEAFFGQGTRLTVV.

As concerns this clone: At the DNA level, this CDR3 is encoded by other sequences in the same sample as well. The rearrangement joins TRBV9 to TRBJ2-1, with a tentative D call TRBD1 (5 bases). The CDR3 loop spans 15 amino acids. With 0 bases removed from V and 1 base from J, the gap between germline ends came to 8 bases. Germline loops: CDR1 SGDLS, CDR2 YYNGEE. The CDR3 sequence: CASSVGQGSYNEQFF. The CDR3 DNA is TGTGCCAGCAGCGTAGGTCAGGGATCCTACAATGAGCAGTTCTTC.

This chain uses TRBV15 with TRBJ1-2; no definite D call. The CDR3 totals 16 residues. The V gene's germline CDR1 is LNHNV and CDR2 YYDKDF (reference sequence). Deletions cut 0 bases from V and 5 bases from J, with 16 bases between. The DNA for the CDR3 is TGTGCCACCAGCAGAGAGACTTTGCCCTTAACGTATGGCTACACCTTC. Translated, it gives CATSRETLPLTYGYTF.

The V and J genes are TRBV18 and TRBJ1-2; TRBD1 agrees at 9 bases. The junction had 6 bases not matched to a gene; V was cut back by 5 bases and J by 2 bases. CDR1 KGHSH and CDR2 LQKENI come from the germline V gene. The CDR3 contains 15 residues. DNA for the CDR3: TGTGCCAGCTCAATCGGACAGGGGCGGAACTATGGCTACACCTTC. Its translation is CASSIGQGRNYGYTF.

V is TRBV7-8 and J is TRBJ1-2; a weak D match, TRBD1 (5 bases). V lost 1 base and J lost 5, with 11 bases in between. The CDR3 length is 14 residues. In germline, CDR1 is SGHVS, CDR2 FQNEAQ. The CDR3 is CASSLGPQGYGYTF. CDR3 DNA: TGTGCCAGCAGCTTAGGGCCGCAGGGTTATGGCTACACCTTC.

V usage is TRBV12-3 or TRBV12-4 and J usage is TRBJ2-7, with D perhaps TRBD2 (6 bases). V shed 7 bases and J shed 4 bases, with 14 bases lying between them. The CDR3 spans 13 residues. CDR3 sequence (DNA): TGTGCCAGCACCCTGACTGGGACTTACGAGCAGTACTTC. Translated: CASTLTGTYEQYF.

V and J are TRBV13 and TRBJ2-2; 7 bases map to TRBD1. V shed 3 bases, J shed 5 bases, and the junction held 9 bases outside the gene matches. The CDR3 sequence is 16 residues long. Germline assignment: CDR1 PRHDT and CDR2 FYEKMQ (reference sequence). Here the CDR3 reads CASSFRQGVWTGELFF. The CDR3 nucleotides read TGTGCCAGCAGCTTCCGGCAGGGGGTTTGGACCGGGGAGCTGTTTTTT.

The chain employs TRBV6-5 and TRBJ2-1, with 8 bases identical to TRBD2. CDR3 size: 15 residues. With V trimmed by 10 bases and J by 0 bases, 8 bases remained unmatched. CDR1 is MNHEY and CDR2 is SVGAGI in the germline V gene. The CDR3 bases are TGTGCCACCCCGGGAAGCGGGAGCTCCTACAATGAGCAGTTCTTC. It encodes CATPGSGSSYNEQFF.

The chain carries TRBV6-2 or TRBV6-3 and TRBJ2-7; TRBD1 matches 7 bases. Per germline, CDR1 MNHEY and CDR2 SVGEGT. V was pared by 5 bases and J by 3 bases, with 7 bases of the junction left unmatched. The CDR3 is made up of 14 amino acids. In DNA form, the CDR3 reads TGTGCCAGCAGTCAAACAGGGGTTCGCTACGAGCAGTACTTC. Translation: CASSQTGVRYEQYF.

CDR3 loop: CASTDRVLSGYTF. The CDR3 DNA sequence: TGTGCCAGCACCGACAGGGTACTTAGCGGCTACACCTTC. The chain has TRBV6-5 and TRBJ1-2; 7 positions match TRBD1. The CDR3 sequence is 13 residues long. CDR1 and CDR2 (germline): MNHEY, SVGAGI. Unmatched junction bases numbered 10, after V lost 7 bases and J lost 8 bases.

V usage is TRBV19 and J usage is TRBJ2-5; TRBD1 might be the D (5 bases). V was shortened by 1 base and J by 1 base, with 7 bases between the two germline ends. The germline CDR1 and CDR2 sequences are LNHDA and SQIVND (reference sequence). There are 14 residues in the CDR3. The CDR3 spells CASSIGQLQETQYF. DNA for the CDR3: TGTGCCAGTAGTATAGGACAGCTCCAAGAGACCCAGTACTTC.

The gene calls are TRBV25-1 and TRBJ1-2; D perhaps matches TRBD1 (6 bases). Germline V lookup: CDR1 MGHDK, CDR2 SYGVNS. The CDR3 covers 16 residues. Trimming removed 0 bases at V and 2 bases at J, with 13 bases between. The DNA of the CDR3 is TGTGCCAGCAGTGAATACGGACGGGGGGCAAACTATGGCTACACCTTC. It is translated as CASSEYGRGANYGYTF.

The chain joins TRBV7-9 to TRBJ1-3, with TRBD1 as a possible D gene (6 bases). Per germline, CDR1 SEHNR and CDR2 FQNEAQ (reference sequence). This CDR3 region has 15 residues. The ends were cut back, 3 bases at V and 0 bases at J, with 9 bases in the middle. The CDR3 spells CASSFQGNSGNTIYF. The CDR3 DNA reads TGTGCCAGCAGCTTCCAGGGGAACTCTGGAAACACCATATATTTT.

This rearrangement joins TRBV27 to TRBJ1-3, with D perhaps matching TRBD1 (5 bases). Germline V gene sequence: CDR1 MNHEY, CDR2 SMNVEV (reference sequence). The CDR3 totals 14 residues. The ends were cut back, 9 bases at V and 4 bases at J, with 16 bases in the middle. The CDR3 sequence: CASSDGGSGNTIYF. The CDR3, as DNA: TGTGCCAGTAGTGACGGGGGATCCGGAAACACCATATATTTT.

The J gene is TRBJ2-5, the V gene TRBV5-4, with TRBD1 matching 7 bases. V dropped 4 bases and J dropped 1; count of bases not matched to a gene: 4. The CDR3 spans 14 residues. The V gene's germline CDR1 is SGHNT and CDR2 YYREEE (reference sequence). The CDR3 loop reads CASSPGQLQETQYF. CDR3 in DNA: TGTGCCAGCAGCCCGGGACAGCTCCAAGAGACCCAGTACTTC.

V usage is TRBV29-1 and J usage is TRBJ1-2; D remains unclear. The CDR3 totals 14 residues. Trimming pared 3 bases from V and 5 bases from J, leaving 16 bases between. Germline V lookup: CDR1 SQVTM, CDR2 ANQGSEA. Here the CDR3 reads CSVDQIIHPYGYTF. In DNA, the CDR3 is TGCAGCGTTGATCAGATAATCCACCCGTATGGCTACACCTTC.

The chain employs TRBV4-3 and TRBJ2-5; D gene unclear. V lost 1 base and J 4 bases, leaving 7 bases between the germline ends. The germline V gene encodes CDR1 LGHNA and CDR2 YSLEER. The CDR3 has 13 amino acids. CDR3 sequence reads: CASSQAPGETQYF. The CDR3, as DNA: TGCGCCAGCAGCCAAGCGCCCGGAGAGACCCAGTACTTC.

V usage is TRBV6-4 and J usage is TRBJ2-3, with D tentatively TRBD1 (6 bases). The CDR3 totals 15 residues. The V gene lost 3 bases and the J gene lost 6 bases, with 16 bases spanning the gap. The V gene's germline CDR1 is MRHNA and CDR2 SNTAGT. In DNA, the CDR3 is TGTGCCAGCAGTGAGGGGACACGTTCCGTCGATACGCAGTATTTT. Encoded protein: CASSEGTRSVDTQYF.